The 9 T cell receptor beta chains below were found in one sample sequenced in a study of T cells in tuberculosis listed by TCRdb under 2018. The protocol used for the library was the immunoSEQ multiplex PCR assay. TCRdb stores this immuneACCESS table with in-frame sequences only. Part of the clones is absent; in the studies checked, under half of the shortfall reflects unresolved V genes, and no reason is known for the rest. This sample has 25,000 to 40,000 clones in its table, and around nine tenths of those were observed once. In total, the top ten clones hold approximately 5.1% of the sample. What the time point label conveys for this sample: new active TB diagnosis, blood taken before or within 7 days of starting treatment. Sequencing was performed on PBMCs, taken at tuberculosis diagnosis. The origin of the receptors is an adult with tuberculosis.

This chain links TRBV30 with TRBJ2-2; D is perhaps TRBD2 (7 bases). CDR3 size: 16 residues. The V and J ends lost 0 bases and 0 bases respectively, with 11 bases between them. Germline-derived CDR1 and CDR2 are GTSNPN and SVGIG (reference sequence). The CDR3 DNA follows: TGTGCCTGGAGTGTAAGGGGGGGTGCGAACACCGGGGAGCTGTTTTTT. Amino acids: CAWSVRGGANTGELFF.

The chain couples TRBV4-2 to TRBJ2-1, with TRBD2 matching over 9 bases. The CDR3 length is 19 residues. From germline, CDR1 is LGHNA and CDR2 YNFKEQ. Trimming removed 0 bases from V and 3 bases from J; junction bases left unmatched: 12. CDR3 residues: CASSQDGLAGVGIYNEQFF. CDR3 nucleotides: TGTGCCAGCAGCCAAGATGGATTAGCGGGAGTCGGAATCTACAATGAGCAGTTCTTC.

The chain recombines TRBV6-5 with TRBJ1-2; 7 positions match TRBD1. The CDR3 extends over 14 amino acids. Germline CDR1 reads MNHEY; CDR2 reads SVGAGI. V was clipped by 4 bases and J by 8 bases; unmatched bases: 10. The CDR3 spells CASSFRQGTGGYTF. CDR3 in DNA: TGTGCCAGCAGTTTCCGACAGGGTACTGGGGGCTACACCTTC.

The genes are TRBV30 and TRBJ2-7; D might be TRBD1 (6 bases). The CDR3 length is 14 residues. Between the trimmed V and J ends, which lost 5 bases and 0 bases, there was a span of 14 bases. The germline V gene encodes CDR1 GTSNPN and CDR2 SVGIG (reference sequence). DNA of the CDR3: TGTGCCTGGGACGCCAGGGGCAGCTCCTACGAGCAGTACTTC. Its translation: CAWDARGSSYEQYF.

The CDR3 loop is CAWGLAGEGNEQFF. In nucleotides, the CDR3 is TGTGCCTGGGGACTAGCGGGAGAGGGCAATGAGCAGTTCTTC. The chain is built from TRBV30 and TRBJ2-1; TRBD2 matches 13 bases. Per germline, CDR1 GTSNPN and CDR2 SVGIG (reference sequence). The CDR3 spans 14 residues. V shed 5 bases and J 6 bases; nucleotides not matched to a gene: 4.

The chain has TRBV2 and TRBJ2-4; TRBD1 aligns across 7 bases. Trimming at V came to 6 bases and at J to 0 bases, leaving 5 bases not matched to a gene. In germline, CDR1 is SNHLY, CDR2 FYNNEI. The CDR3 is made up of 15 amino acids. This CDR3 is CASSDRDLAKNIQYF. DNA of the CDR3: TGTGCCAGCAGCGACAGGGATTTAGCCAAAAACATTCAGTACTTC.

The rearrangement uses TRBV15 and TRBJ2-1; no firm D call. The CDR3 is 13 residues long. In germline, CDR1 is LNHNV, CDR2 YYDKDF (reference sequence). V dropped 2 bases and J dropped 6 bases, with 8 bases sitting between them. The CDR3 here is CATSRSGTNEQFF. The CDR3, as DNA: TGTGCCACCAGCAGATCGGGTACCAATGAGCAGTTCTTC.

The chain is built from TRBV30 and TRBJ1-5; no definite D call. CDR1 and CDR2 from the germline V gene are GTSNPN and SVGIG (reference sequence). The CDR3 covers 16 residues. V dropped 0 bases and J dropped 2 bases, with 14 bases sitting between them. The CDR3 reads CAWSVGGGLRNQPQHF. The DNA for the CDR3 is TGTGCCTGGAGTGTAGGAGGAGGGCTGCGCAATCAGCCCCAGCATTTT.

With respect to this clone: The junction shows a germline mismatch at one end, possibly a read error. This sequence joins TRBV7-7 and TRBJ1-4; unclear D gene. Germline V gene lookup returns CDR1 SSHAT and CDR2 FNYEAQ (reference sequence). The CDR3 loop spans 15 amino acids. CDR3 coding DNA: TGTGCTAGCAGCTTAGGAGCCGGGTTTAATGAAAAACTGTTTTTT. Translation gives CASSLGAGFNEKLFF.